The 27 T cell receptor beta chains below were found in one sample sequenced in a study of liver allograft versus peripheral blood T cells (dated by TCRdb to the early 2020s). A note on the overall study: The study compared T cell receptor repertoires found within transplanted livers against repertoires in the peripheral blood of liver transplant recipients.

For sequencing, an Illumina MiSeq was employed. Using fastp trimming at Q25 and MiXCR clonotype assembly, TCRdb reanalyzed the public sequencing data and kept in-frame beta chains. Each CDR3 protein appears once, grouped with its most common genes and DNA. The sample table lists about 8,400 distinct CDR3 sequences, 17% of them with a count of one. Clones ranked in the top ten supply approximately 4.4% of the sample. These receptor sequences come from a human patient who had a liver transplant. After a transplant, some T cells may have been passed on by the graft donor.

Of note for this clonotype: A much larger clone sits a single nucleotide away, making a read error possible. The genes are TRBV28 and TRBJ1-4; TRBD1 is a possible D gene (5 bases). The V gene's germline CDR1 is MDHEN and CDR2 SYDVKM. The CDR3 is made up of 15 amino acids. The DNA of the CDR3 is TGTGCCGGCAGAGACCCGACAGAAGCTAATGAAAAACTGTTTTTT. It codes for CAGRDPTEANEKLFF.

This clonotype was counted a few times. The chain combines TRBV20-1 with TRBJ2-1; the D is unclear. There are 16 residues in the CDR3. The germline V and J ends were trimmed by 5 bases and 0 bases, with 17 bases remaining between them. From germline, CDR1 is DFQATT and CDR2 SNEGSKA (reference sequence). Written as DNA, the CDR3 is TGCAGTGCTCCAGCGCTAGGAAGGAGCTCCTACAATGAGCAGTTCTTC. Its translation: CSAPALGRSSYNEQFF.

This clonotype was detected ten times or more. The rearrangement links TRBV19 to TRBJ1-1; TRBD1 matches at 8 bases. Per germline, CDR1 LNHDA and CDR2 SQIVND (reference sequence). CDR3 length: 15 residues. Trimming cost V 4 bases and J 5 bases; bases outside gene matches: 9. For the CDR3, the DNA is TGTGCCAGTAGTACACGGACAGGGAGGGGAACTGAAGCTTTCTTT. It specifies CASSTRTGRGTEAFF.

This clonotype is categorized as medium-sized. This chain links TRBV28 with TRBJ1-3; D unresolved. The CDR3 has 17 amino acids. V was cut by 6 bases and J by 6 bases, with 24 bases left in between. Germline-derived CDR1 and CDR2 are MDHEN and SYDVKM. DNA for the CDR3: TGTGCCAGCAGCCTACTTCAACATTCCGCAGGCCTAAACACCATATATTTT. This gives the protein CASSLLQHSAGLNTIYF.

The table lists this clonotype with a count of one. This rearrangement joins TRBV20-1 to TRBJ1-1; 8 positions agree with TRBD1. The CDR3 is 12 amino acids. The germline gives CDR1 DFQATT, CDR2 SNEGSKA (reference sequence). Germline trimming cut 5 bases from V and 3 bases from J; bases unmatched to any gene: 2. Here the CDR3 reads CSARQGYTEAFF. The CDR3 DNA sequence: TGCAGTGCTCGACAGGGGTACACTGAAGCTTTCTTT.

In its sample, this clonotype is medium-sized. The chain has TRBV6-5 and TRBJ1-4; tentative D call: TRBD1 (5 bases). V lost 11 bases to trimming and J lost 8 bases, with 21 bases between them. The CDR3 loop spans 14 amino acids. Germline V CDR1 and CDR2: MNHEY, SVGAGI. The CDR3 region is CAGSRRTGGEKLFF. DNA of the CDR3: TGTGCCGGGTCGAGGCGAACTGGGGGGGAAAAACTGTTTTTT.

This clonotype was seen more than once but under ten times. The chain carries TRBV20-1 and TRBJ2-7; D is unresolved. Germline CDR1 is DFQATT and CDR2 is SNEGSKA (reference sequence). Trimming stripped 6 bases from V and 0 bases from J, with 12 bases between. The CDR3 has 13 residues. The CDR3 sequence is CSATRFSSYEQYF. The CDR3 DNA follows: TGCAGTGCCACTCGTTTCAGCTCCTACGAGCAGTACTTC.

Relative to its sample, this clonotype is medium-sized (0.01 to 0.1%). The rearrangement joins TRBV29-1 to TRBJ2-6; maybe TRBD2 (5 bases). Between the trimmed V and J ends, which lost 2 bases and 0 bases, there was a span of 11 bases. Germline-derived CDR1 and CDR2 are SQVTM and ANQGSEA. The CDR3 totals 16 residues. The CDR3 DNA reads TGCAGCGTTGAACGGGCGGGCTTCTCTGGGGCCAACGTCCTGACTTTC. It encodes CSVERAGFSGANVLTF.

Judged by abundance, this clonotype is medium-sized (0.01 to 0.1%). The chain carries TRBV16 and TRBJ1-2; 9 bases are a match to TRBD1. This CDR3 is 12 amino acids long. Germline V gives CDR1 KGHSY, CDR2 FQNENV. Germline trimming cut 4 bases from V and 8 bases from J; bases unmatched to any gene: 2. This CDR3 reads CASSRTGEGYTF. Written as DNA, the CDR3 is TGTGCCAGCAGCCGGACAGGGGAAGGCTACACCTTC.

This clonotype was seen repeatedly, ten times or more. CDR3 in amino acids: CAITSAGNTEAFF. Here the CDR3 DNA reads TGTGCCATCACCTCTGCTGGGAACACTGAAGCTTTCTTT. This chain uses TRBV10-3 with TRBJ1-1; D is ambiguous. Germline lookup yields CDR1 ENHRY and CDR2 SYGVKD. V was pared by 7 bases and J by 1 base, with 10 bases between. CDR3 length: 13 amino acids.

The chain has TRBV29-1 and TRBJ1-1, with unresolved D. The CDR3 runs 13 residues. Trimming left V 7 bases short and J 1 base short, with 13 bases between. The germline CDR1 and CDR2 sequences are SQVTM and ANQGSEA. DNA of the CDR3: TGCAGCGCCCAAGATCCCAGGAACACTGAAGCTTTCTTT. This gives the protein CSAQDPRNTEAFF.

This clonotype was seen more than once but under ten times. This chain uses TRBV7-9 with TRBJ2-5; 9 nucleotides agree with TRBD2. V lost 6 bases and J lost 2; bases outside the gene matches: 13. This CDR3 spans 17 amino acids. Germline V CDR1 and CDR2: SEHNR, FQNEAQ (reference sequence). DNA of the CDR3: TGTGCCAGCAGGTCTCGTCTAGCGGGGTATCTTCAAGAGACCCAGTACTTC. Translating gives CASRSRLAGYLQETQYF.

The chain employs TRBV30 and TRBJ1-1; D ambiguous. The CDR3 loop spans 13 amino acids. V was cut by 0 bases and J by 1 base, with 6 bases left in between. The germline V gene encodes CDR1 GTSNPN and CDR2 SVGIG (reference sequence). The CDR3 sequence is CAWSVWQNTEAFF. Written as DNA, the CDR3 is TGTGCCTGGAGTGTTTGGCAGAACACTGAAGCTTTCTTT.

This clonotype was found many times. The rearrangement joins TRBV20-1 to TRBJ2-7; D could derive from TRBD1 or TRBD2 (5 bases each). The V end was cut by 1 base, the J end by 2 bases, with 15 bases between. CDR3 length: 15 amino acids. CDR1 DFQATT and CDR2 SNEGSKA come from the germline V gene (reference sequence). The DNA of the CDR3 is TGCAGTGCTAGAGTAATGGGGCCGGGGACCTACGAGCAGTACTTC. Its translation: CSARVMGPGTYEQYF.

The chain combines TRBV20-1 with TRBJ1-1; D is perhaps TRBD1 (5 bases). Trimming removed 4 bases at V and 2 bases at J, with 14 bases between. Germline V gene sequence: CDR1 DFQATT, CDR2 SNEGSKA (reference sequence). The CDR3 is 14 residues long. The CDR3 protein is CSAIAGNQNTEAFF. DNA of the CDR3: TGCAGTGCTATTGCAGGGAATCAAAACACTGAAGCTTTCTTT.

The chain has TRBV12-3 or TRBV12-4 and TRBJ1-6, with D possibly being TRBD1 (5 bases). CDR3 length: 15 amino acids. V was cut by 5 bases and J by 0 bases, with 8 bases left in between. The CDR3 bases are TGTGCCAGCAGTCTCAGGGACTCCTATAATTCACCCCTCCACTTT. The encoded protein is CASSLRDSYNSPLHF.

This clonotype occurred many times. This rearrangement joins TRBV28 to TRBJ1-2, with a weak D call TRBD1 (6 bases). The CDR3 contains 20 residues. The V end was cut by 2 bases, the J end by 1 base, with 26 bases between. Germline V gives CDR1 MDHEN, CDR2 SYDVKM. CDR3 region: CASSLPSFGGQAGSNYGYTF. DNA of the CDR3: TGTGCCAGCAGTTTACCCTCTTTTGGGGGGCAGGCGGGCAGTAACTATGGCTACACCTTC.

By its share, this clonotype is medium-sized (0.01 to 0.1%). The genes are TRBV27 and TRBJ1-2, with 12 bases identical to TRBD1. V shed 5 bases and J 7 bases; nucleotides not matched to a gene: 8. This CDR3 has 15 amino acids. Germline V gene data show CDR1 as MNHEY and CDR2 as SMNVEV (reference sequence). The DNA for the CDR3 is TGTGCCAGCAGTCTTTCCGGGACAGGGGGCGTTGGCTACACCTTC. Its translation: CASSLSGTGGVGYTF.

In this sample, this clonotype is medium-sized. This CDR3 is CASSPGRRLTIATNEKLFF. CDR3 bases: TGTGCCAGCAGTCCGGGACGAAGACTAACAATTGCAACTAATGAAAAACTGTTTTTT. The gene calls are TRBV6-5 and TRBJ1-4; the D gene is possibly TRBD1 (5 bases). Deletions cut 5 bases from V and 0 bases from J, with 22 bases between. This CDR3 comprises 19 residues. Germline loops: CDR1 MNHEY, CDR2 SVGAGI.

This clonotype was recorded a few times. V usage is TRBV20-1 and J usage is TRBJ2-5; TRBD1 agrees at 8 bases. Germline V gene sequence: CDR1 DFQATT, CDR2 SNEGSKA (reference sequence). The CDR3 loop spans 14 amino acids. With 3 bases clipped from V and 6 bases from J, the junction kept 9 bases outside the gene matches. CDR3 sequence (DNA): TGCAGTGCTAGGGAGGACAGGGCTCCGAAGACCCAGTACTTC. Protein: CSAREDRAPKTQYF.

This clonotype was picked up many times. J is TRBJ1-1 and V is TRBV5-6, with a possible D match to TRBD1 (5 bases). The CDR3 consists of 15 residues. Germline CDR1 SGHDT, CDR2 YYEEEE. V was shortened by 5 bases and J by 1 base, with 15 bases between the two germline ends. The chain's CDR3 is CASSFLQVANTEAFF. Written as DNA, the CDR3 is TGTGCCAGCAGTTTCCTACAGGTTGCGAACACTGAAGCTTTCTTT.

Ten or more counts support this clonotype. The genes are TRBV6-1 and TRBJ2-7, with a tentative D call TRBD2 (5 bases). V was clipped by 6 bases and J by 3 bases, with 12 bases between them. In germline, CDR1 is MNHNS, CDR2 SASEGT. The CDR3 sequence is 13 residues long. The chain's CDR3 is CASSREPNYEQYF. DNA of the CDR3: TGTGCCAGCAGCCGGGAACCAAACTACGAGCAGTACTTC.

Note on this clonotype: This may stem from a read error, because a much larger clone lies one nucleotide away. V usage is TRBV27 and J usage is TRBJ2-7; TRBD1 agrees at 9 bases. CDR1 is MNHEY, CDR2 SMNVEV, per germline (reference sequence). The CDR3 has 15 residues. Here the CDR3 reads CASSSPGQGPYEKYF. Written as DNA, the CDR3 is TGTGCCAGCAGTAGCCCGGGACAGGGCCCCTACGAGAAGTACTTC.

This clonotype ranks as medium-sized (0.01 to 0.1%). This rearrangement joins TRBV29-1 to TRBJ2-1; 9 nucleotides align to TRBD2. The J segment lost 1 base and the V segment lost 3 bases, leaving 7 bases of the junction unmatched. The CDR3 loop spans 16 amino acids. CDR1 and CDR2 (germline): SQVTM, ANQGSEA. CDR3 nucleotide sequence: TGCAGCGTTGAGAGGGCGGGAGGGCCGTCCTACAATGAGCAGTTCTTC. Translation gives CSVERAGGPSYNEQFF.

V is TRBV20-1 and J is TRBJ2-5; tentatively, D is TRBD2 (5 bases). The germline gives CDR1 DFQATT, CDR2 SNEGSKA (reference sequence). The CDR3 has 12 amino acids. V was cut by 5 bases and J by 5 bases, with 12 bases left in between. The CDR3 coding sequence is TGCAGTGCTGGCGGACTGGCGGAGACCCAGTACTTC. It translates to CSAGGLAETQYF.

In its sample, this clonotype is medium-sized (0.01 to 0.1%). J is TRBJ1-6 and V is TRBV7-2; TRBD1 might be the D (5 bases). The CDR3 extends over 14 amino acids. In germline, CDR1 is SGHTA, CDR2 FQGNSA. V was pared by 5 bases and J by 8 bases, with 13 bases between. CDR3 region: CASSPDRGYSPLHF. In DNA form, the CDR3 reads TGTGCCAGCAGCCCAGACAGAGGGTATTCACCCCTCCACTTT. The full variable domain, rest sourced from reference TRBV7-2 and TRBJ1-6, is GAGVSQSPSNKVTEKGKDVELRCDPISGHTALYWYRQSLGQGLEFLIYFQGNSAPDKSGLPSDRFSAERTGGSVSTLTIQRTQQEDSAVYLCASSPDRGYSPLHFGNGTRLTVT.

Judged by abundance, this clonotype is medium-sized. V gene TRBV7-2 combines with J gene TRBJ2-3; TRBD2 matches at 9 bases. Germline CDR1 reads SGHTA; CDR2 reads FQGNSA. The CDR3 runs 14 residues. The ends lost 4 bases at V and 6 bases at J; junction bases unmatched: 5. In nucleotides, the CDR3 is TGTGCCAGCAGCTCCGGACTAGCGACCGATACGCAGTATTTT. It translates to CASSSGLATDTQYF. Looking up the rest from reference TRBV7-2 and TRBJ2-3 gives the full variable domain: GAGVSQSPSNKVTEKGKDVELRCDPISGHTALYWYRQSLGQGLEFLIYFQGNSAPDKSGLPSDRFSAERTGGSVSTLTIQRTQQEDSAVYLCASSSGLATDTQYFGPGTRLTVL.